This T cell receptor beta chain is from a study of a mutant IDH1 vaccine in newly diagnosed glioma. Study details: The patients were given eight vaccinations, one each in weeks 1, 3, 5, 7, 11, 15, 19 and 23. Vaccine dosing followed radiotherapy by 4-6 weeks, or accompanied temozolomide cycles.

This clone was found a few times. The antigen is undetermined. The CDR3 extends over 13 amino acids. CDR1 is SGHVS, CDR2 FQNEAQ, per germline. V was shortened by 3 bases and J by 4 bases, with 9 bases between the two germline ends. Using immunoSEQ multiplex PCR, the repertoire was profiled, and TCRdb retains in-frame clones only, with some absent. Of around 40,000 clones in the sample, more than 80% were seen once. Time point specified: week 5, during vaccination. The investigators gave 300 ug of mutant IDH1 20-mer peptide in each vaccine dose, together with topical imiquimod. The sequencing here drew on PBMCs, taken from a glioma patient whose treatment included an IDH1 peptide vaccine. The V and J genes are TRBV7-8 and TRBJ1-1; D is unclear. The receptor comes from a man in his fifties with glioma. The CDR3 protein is CASSLDAGTEAFF. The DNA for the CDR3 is TGTGCCAGCAGCTTGGATGCGGGCACTGAAGCTTTCTTT.